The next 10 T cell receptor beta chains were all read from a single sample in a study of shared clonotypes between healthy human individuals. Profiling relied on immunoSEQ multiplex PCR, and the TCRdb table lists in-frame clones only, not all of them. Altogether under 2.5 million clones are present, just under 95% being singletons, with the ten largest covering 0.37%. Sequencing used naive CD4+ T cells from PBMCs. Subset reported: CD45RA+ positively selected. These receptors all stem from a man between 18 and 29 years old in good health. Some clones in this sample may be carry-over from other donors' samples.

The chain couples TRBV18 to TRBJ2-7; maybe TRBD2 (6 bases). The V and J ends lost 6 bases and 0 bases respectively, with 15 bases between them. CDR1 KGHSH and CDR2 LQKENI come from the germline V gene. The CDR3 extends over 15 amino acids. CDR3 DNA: TGTGCCAGCTCCCCGGGACTTTCGAGCTCCTACGAGCAGTACTTC. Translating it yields CASSPGLSSSYEQYF.

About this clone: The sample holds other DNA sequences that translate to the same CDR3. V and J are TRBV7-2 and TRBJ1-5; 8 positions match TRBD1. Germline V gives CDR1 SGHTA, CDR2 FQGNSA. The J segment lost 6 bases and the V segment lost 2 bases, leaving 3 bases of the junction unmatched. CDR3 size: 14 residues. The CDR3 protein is CASSLQGAGQPQHF. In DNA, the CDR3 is TGTGCCAGCAGCTTACAGGGGGCTGGTCAGCCCCAGCATTTT.

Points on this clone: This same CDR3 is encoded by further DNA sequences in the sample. The CDR3, as DNA: TGTGCCAGCAGGGGGCGGGATGAGCAGTTCTTC. Translated, it gives CASRGRDEQFF. The chain combines TRBV2 with TRBJ2-1; D tentatively reads TRBD1 or TRBD2 (5 bases each). Per germline, CDR1 SNHLY and CDR2 FYNNEI. This CDR3 contains 11 residues. V gave up 6 bases and J gave up 8 bases, with 8 bases separating them. Together with reference TRBV2 and TRBJ2-1, the CDR3 gives the full variable domain: EPEVTQTPSHQVTQMGQEVILRCVPISNHLYFYWYRQILGQKVEFLVSFYNNEISEKSEIFDDQFSVERPDGSNFTLKIRSTKLEDSAMYFCASRGRDEQFFGPGTRLTVL.

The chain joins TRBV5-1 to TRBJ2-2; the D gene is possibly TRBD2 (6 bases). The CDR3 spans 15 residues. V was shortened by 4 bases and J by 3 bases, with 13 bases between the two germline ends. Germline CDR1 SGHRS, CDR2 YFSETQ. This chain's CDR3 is CASSPWGDDTGELFF. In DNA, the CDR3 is TGCGCCAGCAGCCCTTGGGGGGATGACACCGGGGAGCTGTTTTTT.

CDR3: CASLKQGGEQYF. In DNA form, the CDR3 reads TGTGCCAGCTTAAAACAGGGTGGCGAGCAGTACTTC. The V and J genes are TRBV18 and TRBJ2-7, with D perhaps matching TRBD1 (6 bases). In germline, CDR1 is KGHSH, CDR2 LQKENI. The CDR3 contains 12 residues. Trimming shortened V by 7 bases and J by 6 bases, and 13 bases separated the two germline ends.

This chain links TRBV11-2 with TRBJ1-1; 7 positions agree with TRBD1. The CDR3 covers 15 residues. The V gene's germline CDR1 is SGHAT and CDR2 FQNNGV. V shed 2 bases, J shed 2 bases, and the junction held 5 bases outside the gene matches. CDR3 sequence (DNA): TGTGCCAGCAGCTTAAGCGGGACAGACAACACTGAAGCTTTCTTT. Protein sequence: CASSLSGTDNTEAFF.

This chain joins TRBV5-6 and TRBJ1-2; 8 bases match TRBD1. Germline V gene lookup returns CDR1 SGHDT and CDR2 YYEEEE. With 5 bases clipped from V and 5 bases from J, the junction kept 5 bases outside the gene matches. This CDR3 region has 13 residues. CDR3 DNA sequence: TGTGCCAGCAGTGCGGACAGGGTGTATGGCTACACCTTC. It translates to CASSADRVYGYTF.

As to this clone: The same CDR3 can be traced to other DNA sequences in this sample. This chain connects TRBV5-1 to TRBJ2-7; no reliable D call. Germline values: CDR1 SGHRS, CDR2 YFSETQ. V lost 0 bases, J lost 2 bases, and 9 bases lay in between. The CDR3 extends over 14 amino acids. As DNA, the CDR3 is TGCGCCAGCAGCTTGGAGGGCGGAACCTACGAGCAGTACTTC. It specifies CASSLEGGTYEQYF.

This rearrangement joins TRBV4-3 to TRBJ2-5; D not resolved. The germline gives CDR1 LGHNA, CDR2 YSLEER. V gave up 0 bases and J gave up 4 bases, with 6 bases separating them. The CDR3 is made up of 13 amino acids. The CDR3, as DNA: TGCGCCAGCAGCCAAGATTATGGAGAGACCCAGTACTTC. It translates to CASSQDYGETQYF.

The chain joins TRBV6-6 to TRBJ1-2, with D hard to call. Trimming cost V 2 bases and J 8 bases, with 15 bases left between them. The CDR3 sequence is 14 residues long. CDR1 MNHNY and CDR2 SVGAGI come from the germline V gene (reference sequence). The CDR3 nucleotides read TGTGCCAGCAGTTACGAAGAGGGTGCAAAAGGCTACACCTTC. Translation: CASSYEEGAKGYTF.